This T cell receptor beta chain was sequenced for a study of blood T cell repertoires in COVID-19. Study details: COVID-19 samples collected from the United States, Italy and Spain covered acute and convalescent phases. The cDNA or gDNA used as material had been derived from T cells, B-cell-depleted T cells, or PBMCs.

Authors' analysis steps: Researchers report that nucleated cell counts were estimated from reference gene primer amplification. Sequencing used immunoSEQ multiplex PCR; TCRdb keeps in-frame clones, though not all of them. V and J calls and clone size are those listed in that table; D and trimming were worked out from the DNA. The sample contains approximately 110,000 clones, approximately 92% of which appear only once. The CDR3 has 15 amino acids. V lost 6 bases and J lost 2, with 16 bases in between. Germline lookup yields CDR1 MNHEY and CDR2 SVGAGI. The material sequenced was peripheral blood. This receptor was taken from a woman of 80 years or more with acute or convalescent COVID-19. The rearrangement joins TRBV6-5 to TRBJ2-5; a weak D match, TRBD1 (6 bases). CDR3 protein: CASSPFETGQETQYF. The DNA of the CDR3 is TGTGCCAGCAGCCCCTTCGAGACAGGACAAGAGACCCAGTACTTC.